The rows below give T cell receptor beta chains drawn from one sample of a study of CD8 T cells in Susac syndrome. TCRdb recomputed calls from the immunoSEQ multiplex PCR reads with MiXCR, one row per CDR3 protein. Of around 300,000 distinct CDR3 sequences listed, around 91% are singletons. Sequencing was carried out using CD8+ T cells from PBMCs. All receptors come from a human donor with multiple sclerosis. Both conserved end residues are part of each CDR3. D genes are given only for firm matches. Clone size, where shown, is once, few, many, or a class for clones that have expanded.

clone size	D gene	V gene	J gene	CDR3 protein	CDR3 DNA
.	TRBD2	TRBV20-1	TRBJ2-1	CSASELAGDNEQFF	TGCAGTGCTAGTGAACTAGCGGGCGACAATGAGCAGTTCTTC
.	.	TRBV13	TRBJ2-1	CASSLAGNGNEQFF	TGTGCCAGCAGCTTGGCGGGGAACGGGAATGAGCAGTTCTTC
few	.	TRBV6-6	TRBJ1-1	CASSYPGGTEAFF	TGTGCCAGCAGTTACCCTGGCGGCACTGAAGCTTTCTTT
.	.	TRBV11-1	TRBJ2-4	CASSPILAKNIQYF	TGTGCCAGCAGCCCGATCCTAGCCAAAAACATTCAGTACTTC
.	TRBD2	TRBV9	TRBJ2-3	CASSELSGGSSTDTQYF	TGTGCCAGCAGCGAACTCAGCGGGGGCTCCAGCACAGATACGCAGTATTTT
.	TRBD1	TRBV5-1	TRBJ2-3	CASGWTGGTDTQYF	TGCGCCAGTGGGTGGACAGGGGGCACAGATACGCAGTATTTT
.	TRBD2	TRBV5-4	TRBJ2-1	CASSPDSGSSRSEQFF	TGTGCCAGCAGCCCGGATAGCGGGAGCTCACGCAGTGAGCAGTTCTTC
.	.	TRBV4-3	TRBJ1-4	CASSQVALPNEKLFF	TGCGCCAGCAGCCAAGTTGCCCTCCCGAACGAAAAACTGTTTTTT
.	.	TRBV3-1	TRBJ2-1	CASSWSGPEQFF	TGTGCCAGCAGCTGGAGCGGGCCCGAGCAGTTCTTC
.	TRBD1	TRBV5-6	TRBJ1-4	CASSYGPTGQSNEKLFF	TGTGCCAGCAGCTATGGCCCCACGGGACAGAGTAATGAAAAACTGTTTTTT
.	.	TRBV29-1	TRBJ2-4	CSVDLGQGKNIQYF	TGCAGCGTTGATCTCGGGCAGGGGAAAAACATTCAGTACTTC
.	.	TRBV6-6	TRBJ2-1	CASSYSESEGYNEQFF	TGTGCCAGCAGTTACTCGGAGAGTGAGGGGTACAATGAGCAGTTCTTC
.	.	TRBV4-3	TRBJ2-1	CASSQEVYNEQFF	TGCGCCAGCAGCCAAGAGGTTTACAATGAGCAGTTCTTC
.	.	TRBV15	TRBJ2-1	CATSTSKQPSNEQFF	TGTGCCACCAGCACAAGTAAACAGCCCTCCAATGAGCAGTTCTTC
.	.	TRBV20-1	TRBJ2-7	CSAITGLSYEQYF	TGCAGTGCTATAACTGGTTTGTCCTACGAGCAGTACTTC
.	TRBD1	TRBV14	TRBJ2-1	CASSQDPGTGKQFF	TGTGCCAGCAGCCAAGATCCCGGGACAGGAAAACAGTTCTTC
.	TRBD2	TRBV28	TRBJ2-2	CASSSKTSGRFLAGELFF	TGTGCCAGCAGTTCCAAGACTAGCGGGAGATTCCTGGCCGGGGAGCTGTTTTTT
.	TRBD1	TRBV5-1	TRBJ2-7	CASSLGTGTSEQYF	TGCGCCAGCAGCTTGGGGACAGGGACCTCCGAGCAGTACTTC
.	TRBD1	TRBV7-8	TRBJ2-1	CASSSSGTGRDEQFF	TGTGCCAGCAGCTCATCCGGGACAGGGAGGGATGAGCAGTTCTTC
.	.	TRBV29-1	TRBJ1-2	CSVRVAYGYTF	TGCAGCGTTCGGGTCGCCTATGGCTACACCTTC
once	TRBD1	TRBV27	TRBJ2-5	CASSDRQGAETQYF	TGTGCCAGCAGCGACCGCCAGGGGGCAGAGACCCAGTACTTC
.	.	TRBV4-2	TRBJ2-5	CASSQDWSETQYF	TGTGCCAGCAGCCAAGATTGGTCGGAGACCCAGTACTTC
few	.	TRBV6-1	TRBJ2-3	CASSYVGEGTDTQYF	TGTGCCAGCAGTTACGTAGGGGAGGGCACAGATACGCAGTATTTT
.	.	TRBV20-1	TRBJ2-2	CSARERYNTGELFF	TGCAGTGCTAGAGAACGGTATAACACCGGGGAGCTGTTTTTT
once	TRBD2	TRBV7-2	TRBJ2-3	CASSWGQLAGGNSDTQYF	TGTGCCAGCAGCTGGGGACAGCTAGCGGGGGGTAATTCAGATACGCAGTATTTT
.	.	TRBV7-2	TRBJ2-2	CASSYSPGELFF	TGTGCCAGCAGCTATTCCCCCGGGGAGCTGTTTTTT
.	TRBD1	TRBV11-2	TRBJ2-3	CASSPTGGIQDTQYF	TGTGCCAGCAGCCCAACAGGGGGGATTCAGGATACGCAGTATTTT
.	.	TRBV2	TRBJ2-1	CASSESGFRSYNEQFF	TGTGCCAGCAGTGAATCAGGGTTCCGTTCCTACAATGAGCAGTTCTTC
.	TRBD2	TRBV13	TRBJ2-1	CASSRGLAGDIEQFF	TGTGCCAGCAGCAGGGGACTAGCGGGAGATATTGAGCAGTTCTTC
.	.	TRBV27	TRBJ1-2	CASSLSPGHYGYTF	TGTGCCAGCAGTTTGTCCCCAGGTCACTATGGCTACACCTTC
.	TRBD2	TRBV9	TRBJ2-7	CASSPRLAGEFNEQYF	TGTGCCAGCAGCCCCCGACTAGCGGGGGAATTTAACGAGCAGTACTTC
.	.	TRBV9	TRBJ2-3	CASSALMGGPYTDTQYF	TGTGCCAGCAGCGCTCTTATGGGCGGGCCTTACACAGATACGCAGTATTTT
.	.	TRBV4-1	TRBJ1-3	CASSRSTAYSGNTIYF	TGCGCCAGCAGCCGCTCGACCGCCTACTCTGGAAACACCATATATTTT
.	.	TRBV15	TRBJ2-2	CATSRDTNRANTGELFF	TGTGCCACCAGCAGAGATACCAACAGGGCGAACACCGGGGAGCTGTTTTTT
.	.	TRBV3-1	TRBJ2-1	CASSQDITDGNEQFF	TGTGCCAGCAGCCAAGATATTACAGACGGCAATGAGCAGTTCTTC
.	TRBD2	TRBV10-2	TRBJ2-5	CASRGNQLAGGPEETQYF	TGCGCCAGCAGAGGTAATCAACTAGCGGGAGGGCCCGAAGAGACCCAGTACTTC
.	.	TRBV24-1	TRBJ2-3	CATSDLAGSGDTQYF	TGTGCCACCAGTGACCTTGCGGGGTCAGGGGATACGCAGTATTTT
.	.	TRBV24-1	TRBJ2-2	CATSDLTGELFF	TGTGCCACCAGTGATTTGACCGGGGAGCTGTTTTTT
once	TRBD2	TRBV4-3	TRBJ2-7	CASSQGTSVSYEQYF	TGCGCCAGCAGCCAGGGGACTAGCGTTTCCTACGAGCAGTACTTC
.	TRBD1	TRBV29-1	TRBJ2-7	CSVRQGSYEQYF	TGCAGCGTTCGACAGGGTTCCTACGAGCAGTACTTC
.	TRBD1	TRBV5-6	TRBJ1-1	CASSPLMGQGLNTEAFF	TGTGCCAGCAGCCCGCTTATGGGACAGGGCTTGAACACTGAAGCTTTCTTT
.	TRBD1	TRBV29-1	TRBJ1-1	CSYPQGPEAFF	TGCAGTTACCCACAGGGGCCTGAAGCTTTCTTT
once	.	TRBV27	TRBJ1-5	CASSPGDYPQHF	TGTGCCAGCAGTCCAGGGGACTATCCCCAGCATTTT
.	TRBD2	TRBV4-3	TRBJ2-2	CASSQVLAGVTGELFF	TGCGCCAGCAGCCAAGTTCTAGCGGGAGTCACCGGGGAGCTGTTTTTT
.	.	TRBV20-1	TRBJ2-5	CSARGDSARVRETQYF	TGCAGTGCTAGAGGAGACAGTGCACGCGTCCGGGAGACCCAGTACTTC
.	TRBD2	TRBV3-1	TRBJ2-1	CASSQDSSSGISYNEQFF	TGTGCCAGCAGCCAAGATTCGTCTAGCGGGATATCCTACAATGAGCAGTTCTTC
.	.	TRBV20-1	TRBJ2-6	CSARGLKGSGANVLTF	TGCAGTGCTCGAGGACTAAAGGGGTCTGGGGCCAACGTCCTGACTTTC
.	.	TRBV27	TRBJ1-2	CASSRRTDHGYTF	TGTGCCAGCAGTCGAAGGACAGACCATGGCTACACCTTC
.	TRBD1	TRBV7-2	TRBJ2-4	CASSLVGQAAAKNIQYF	TGTGCCAGCAGCTTAGTCGGACAGGCGGCGGCCAAAAACATTCAGTACTTC
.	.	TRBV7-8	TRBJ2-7	CASSLAIGYEQYF	TGTGCCAGCAGCCTGGCTATCGGCTACGAGCAGTACTTC
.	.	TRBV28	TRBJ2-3	CASQRAGAGTDTQYF	TGTGCCAGCCAGAGGGCGGGGGCTGGCACAGATACGCAGTATTTT
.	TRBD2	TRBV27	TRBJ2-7	CASSRGTSGTYEQYF	TGTGCCAGCAGTCGAGGGACTAGCGGCACCTACGAGCAGTACTTC
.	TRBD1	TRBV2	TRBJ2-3	CARDREADTQYF	TGTGCCAGGGACAGGGAGGCAGATACGCAGTATTTT
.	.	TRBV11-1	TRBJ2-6	CASSLLGPSGANVLTF	TGTGCCAGCAGCTTACTGGGACCTTCTGGGGCCAACGTCCTGACTTTC
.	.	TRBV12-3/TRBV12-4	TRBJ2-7	CASSLYGPSYEQYF	TGTGCCAGCAGTTTGTACGGTCCTTCCTACGAGCAGTACTTC
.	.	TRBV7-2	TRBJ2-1	CASSSGLAGDEFF	TGTGCCAGCAGCTCCGGCCTTGCAGGGGATGAGTTCTTC
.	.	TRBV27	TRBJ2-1	CASSSSVGEQFF	TGTGCCAGCAGCTCTTCGGTGGGTGAGCAGTTCTTC
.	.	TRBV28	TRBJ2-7	CASSFLGAGLDYEQYF	TGTGCCAGCAGTTTCCTCGGGGCGGGCCTTGACTACGAGCAGTACTTC